This T cell receptor beta chain was captured by sequencing in a study of blood T cell repertoires in COVID-19. Original methodology: Estimation of nucleated cell counts relied on the amplification of reference gene primers. The repertoire was sequenced with immunoSEQ multiplex PCR; TCRdb's copy has only in-frame clones and lacks some. V and J calls and clone size are copied from that table; D and trimming were computed from the DNA. Of approximately 330,000 clones listed, about 91% are singletons. The germline V gene has CDR1 MDHEN and CDR2 SYDVKM. Trimming shortened V by 5 bases and J by 1 base, and 10 bases separated the two germline ends. This CDR3 region has 14 residues.

This TCR came from a man in his thirties or forties with COVID-19, enrolled during active disease. Sequencing was done on a sample of peripheral blood. The V call is TRBV28, the J call TRBJ2-3; tentative D call: TRBD1 (5 bases). CDR3 protein: CASSEWGRTDTQYF. The CDR3 bases are TGTGCCAGCAGTGAGTGGGGCCGCACAGATACGCAGTATTTT.